A selection of T cell receptor beta chains follows, all from one sample in a study of T-cell memory formation after mild COVID-19. Using its own MiXCR run on the 5' RACE reads, TCRdb lists one record per CDR3 protein. The sample lists about 360,000 distinct CDR3 sequences; around 13% were seen once. Sequenced sample: PBMCs or a T cell subset sorted from them (not recorded which). These receptors were collected from a man aged 18 to 30 who had mild COVID-19 (a few samples of this study predate the infection). Cell type and time point are not known. Each CDR3 is given with its conserved first and last residue. The D gene is left open where the match is weak. Clone size is given for some rows only: seen once, a few or many times, or a class if the clone is expanded.

J | size | D | V | DNA | CDR3
TRBJ2-5 | . | TRBD2 | TRBV29-1 | TGCAGCGCGGGACTAGCGGGGGGGCCGATAGAGACCCAGTACTTC | CSAGLAGGPIETQYF
TRBJ2-2 | . | TRBD2 | TRBV9 | TGTGCCAGCAGCGTAGTTGCGGGGGGTATGTACACCGGGGAGCTGTTTTTT | CASSVVAGGMYTGELFF
TRBJ2-3 | . | . | TRBV10-3 | TGTGCCATCAGTGAACGGGGACTTAAGAGCTCAGATACGCAGTATTTT | CAISERGLKSSDTQYF
TRBJ2-7 | . | . | TRBV7-3 | TGTGCCAGCAGCAAGGACAGTTTCGAGCAGTACTTC | CASSKDSFEQYF
TRBJ1-3 | . | TRBD1 | TRBV7-9 | TGTGCCAGCAGCGCTACGCGACGTACAGGGGGCGCCTTTGGAAACACCATATATTTT | CASSATRRTGGAFGNTIYF
TRBJ2-7 | . | . | TRBV4-3 | TGCGCCAGCAGCCCAGGGAGAGGCTACGAGCAGTACTTC | CASSPGRGYEQYF
TRBJ2-7 | few | TRBD2 | TRBV20-1 | TGCAGTGCTAGAGACGAGCGGGGTAGCTCCTACGAGCAGTACTTC | CSARDERGSSYEQYF
TRBJ2-2 | . | TRBD2 | TRBV11-2 | TGTGCCAGCAGCGGACTAGCGGGCCCCTCCGGGGAGCTGTTTTTT | CASSGLAGPSGELFF
TRBJ2-1 | many | . | TRBV12-3/TRBV12-4 | TGTGCCAGCAGTTTCGGCCCGGGCGATGAGCAGTTCTTC | CASSFGPGDEQFF
TRBJ2-2 | . | . | TRBV11-2 | TGTGCCAGCAGCGCACTTTCGGAGCTGTTTTTT | CASSALSELFF
TRBJ1-5 | . | . | TRBV12-3/TRBV12-4 | TGTGCCAGCAGTTTACGGGGGTATCAGCCCCAGCATTTT | CASSLRGYQPQHF
TRBJ2-5 | few | . | TRBV14 | TGTGCCAGCAGTCATAGCCCCCCTGGTGAGACCCAGTACTTC | CASSHSPPGETQYF
TRBJ2-2 | . | . | TRBV5-1 | TGCGCCAGCTCCCCCGGAGGGGGGACCGGGGAGCTGTTTTTT | CASSPGGGTGELFF
TRBJ1-1 | few | . | TRBV4-1 | TGCGCCAGCAGCCAAGAGGGTCAGACCTCCACTGAAGCTTTCTTT | CASSQEGQTSTEAFF
TRBJ2-5 | . | TRBD1 | TRBV7-6 | TGTGCCAGCAGTCGAGACAGGGTTGAAGAGACCCAGTACTTC | CASSRDRVEETQYF
TRBJ1-3 | many | . | TRBV4-3 | TGCGCCAGCAGCCAAGATGGCGGCTCTGGAAACACCATATATTTT | CASSQDGGSGNTIYF